What follows are 18 T cell receptor beta chains derived from one specimen sequenced in a study of blood T cell repertoires in COVID-19. The protocol was immunoSEQ multiplex PCR, while the TCRdb copy is restricted to in-frame clones and leaves out a portion. The data show about 280,000 clones, with around 91% seen just once and 1.5% to 2% held by the top ten. Material: PBMCs or T cells enriched from blood (not recorded which). These receptors originate from a woman between 18 and 30 years old with acute COVID-19.

This clone has just a few counts. The gene calls are TRBV29-1 and TRBJ1-5; no clear D. Germline V gene sequence: CDR1 SQVTM, CDR2 ANQGSEA. This CDR3 comprises 13 residues. Trimming took off 7 bases at V and 0 bases at J, with 10 bases between the two ends. CDR3 loop: CSAQGDSNQPQHF. CDR3 sequence (DNA): TGCAGCGCACAAGGAGATAGCAATCAGCCCCAGCATTTT.

This chain joins TRBV29-1 and TRBJ1-1, with 11 bases matching TRBD1. Per the germline V gene, CDR1 is SQVTM and CDR2 is ANQGSEA. The CDR3 length is 18 residues. With 4 bases clipped from V and 0 bases from J, the junction kept 13 bases outside the gene matches. The CDR3, as DNA: TGCAGCGTTGTCGAGCGGGACAGGGGGATTCTCATGAACACTGAAGCTTTCTTT. This gives the protein CSVVERDRGILMNTEAFF.

The chain joins TRBV5-1 to TRBJ2-7; D is possibly TRBD1 (5 bases). This CDR3 has 14 residues. The germline V gene encodes CDR1 SGHRS and CDR2 YFSETQ. Trimming pared 0 bases from V and 6 bases from J, leaving 13 bases between. CDR3 DNA: TGCGCCAGCAGCTTGGCCATAGGGGCGCGCGAGCAGTACTTC. This sequence encodes CASSLAIGAREQYF.

This clone was seen only once. The gene calls are TRBV18 and TRBJ2-1; 13 bases are a match to TRBD2. CDR1 is KGHSH, CDR2 LQKENI, per germline. Trimming took 6 bases from V and 3 from J; bases not matched to a gene: 8. This CDR3 has 17 amino acids. For the CDR3, the DNA is TGTGCCAGCTCTAAGCACGGGACTAGCGGGAACTACAATGAGCAGTTCTTC. It translates to CASSKHGTSGNYNEQFF.

The V and J genes are TRBV6-2 or TRBV6-3 and TRBJ2-7; weak D call: TRBD1 (5 bases). V was shortened by 5 bases and J by 4 bases, with 18 bases between the two germline ends. Germline CDR1 MNHEY, CDR2 SVGEGT. The CDR3 contains 15 residues. In DNA form, the CDR3 reads TGTGCCAGCAGTACCCAATCGGTGGGGCTTTACGAGCAGTACTTC. Its translation: CASSTQSVGLYEQYF.

The chain joins TRBV7-9 to TRBJ2-4; D perhaps matches TRBD2 (5 bases). The CDR3 covers 18 residues. Germline CDR1 is SEHNR and CDR2 is FQNEAQ (reference sequence). V lost 1 base, J lost 3 bases, and 19 bases lay in between. The CDR3, as DNA: TGTGCCAGCAGCTTAGGCGAGGGCACGGGGATAGTCAAAAACATTCAGTACTTC. Translated, it gives CASSLGEGTGIVKNIQYF.

This sequence joins TRBV10-2 and TRBJ2-2; TRBD2 agrees at 8 bases. The CDR3 contains 18 residues. From germline, CDR1 is WSHSY and CDR2 SAAADI. The J segment lost 6 bases and the V segment lost 0 bases, leaving 12 bases of the junction unmatched. The CDR3 here is CASSESRADSGMAGELFF. The CDR3 coding sequence is TGCGCCAGCAGTGAGTCGAGGGCTGATAGCGGGATGGCCGGGGAGCTGTTTTTT.

V and J are TRBV29-1 and TRBJ2-3; possible D gene TRBD1, 5 bases. The CDR3 consists of 12 residues. CDR1 SQVTM and CDR2 ANQGSEA come from the germline V gene. The germline V and J ends were trimmed by 6 bases and 3 bases, with 10 bases remaining between them. The CDR3, as DNA: TGCAGCGTCGACAGCTTAACAGATACGCAGTATTTT. Its translation: CSVDSLTDTQYF.

V and J are TRBV18 and TRBJ1-1; TRBD1 agrees at 7 bases. J was trimmed by 1 base and V by 9 bases; bases with no gene match: 8. The CDR3 has 14 residues. The germline V gene encodes CDR1 KGHSH and CDR2 LQKENI. The CDR3 nucleotides are TGTGCCAGTTCAGCGGACAGGAAGAACACTGAAGCTTTCTTT. This codes for CASSADRKNTEAFF.

The rearrangement joins TRBV28 to TRBJ2-5, with D maybe TRBD2 (5 bases). The CDR3 runs to 14 residues. The germline CDR1 and CDR2 sequences are MDHEN and SYDVKM. V lost 7 bases to trimming and J lost 5 bases, with 17 bases between them. DNA of the CDR3: TGTGCCAGCACCACTTCGCGGGCGGTGGAGACCCAGTACTTC. This encodes CASTTSRAVETQYF.

This chain joins TRBV18 and TRBJ1-4, with a weak D call TRBD1 (6 bases). CDR3 size: 14 residues. Germline CDR1 is KGHSH and CDR2 is LQKENI. The V end was cut by 2 bases, the J end by 8 bases, with 12 bases between. Here the CDR3 DNA reads TGTGCCAGCTCACCAAACCAGGGGCGGGAAAAACTGTTTTTT. Its protein is CASSPNQGREKLFF.

The rearrangement links TRBV27 to TRBJ2-7, with 8 bases identical to TRBD2. V shed 10 bases, J shed 3 bases, and the junction held 17 bases outside the gene matches. This CDR3 has 16 residues. In germline, CDR1 is MNHEY, CDR2 SMNVEV (reference sequence). The CDR3 region is CATQHKSGRGVYEQYF. CDR3 in DNA: TGTGCCACCCAACATAAAAGCGGGAGAGGTGTCTACGAGCAGTACTTC.

J is TRBJ1-2 and V is TRBV27; the match to TRBD1 covers 11 bases. Germline trimming cut 1 base from V and 7 bases from J; bases unmatched to any gene: 5. The germline V gene encodes CDR1 MNHEY and CDR2 SMNVEV (reference sequence). The CDR3 has 15 residues. CDR3 region: CASSLYGQGASGYTF. CDR3 in DNA: TGTGCCAGCAGTTTATACGGACAGGGGGCGAGTGGCTACACCTTC.

V usage is TRBV14 and J usage is TRBJ1-1; TRBD1 is a possible D gene (5 bases). The germline V and J ends were trimmed by 1 base and 3 bases, with 9 bases remaining between them. The CDR3 runs 14 residues. CDR1 and CDR2 from the germline V gene are SGHDN and FVKESK. The CDR3 nucleotides read TGTGCCAGCAGCCAAGGTTCAGGGCACACTGAAGCTTTCTTT. Translating it yields CASSQGSGHTEAFF.

The chain carries TRBV18 and TRBJ2-7, with 7 bases that match TRBD1. The CDR3 has 16 residues. The germline CDR1 and CDR2 sequences are KGHSH and LQKENI. J was trimmed by 0 bases and V by 4 bases; bases with no gene match: 9. In DNA, the CDR3 is TGTGCCAGCTCACTATTCCGGGACAGAGTCTCCTACGAGCAGTACTTC. It yields the protein CASSLFRDRVSYEQYF.

The V gene is TRBV3-1 (or the pseudogene TRBV3-2), the J gene TRBJ1-1; TRBD1 is a possible D gene (5 bases). The CDR3 covers 15 residues. Germline assignment: CDR1 LGHDT and CDR2 YNNKEL (reference sequence). The V gene lost 2 bases and the J gene lost 2 bases, with 12 bases spanning the gap. CDR3 DNA sequence: TGTGCCAGCAGCCAACAGGGTATAGCCAACACTGAAGCTTTCTTT. Translated: CASSQQGIANTEAFF.

This rearrangement joins TRBV6-4 to TRBJ1-5, with D hard to call. The germline V gene encodes CDR1 MRHNA and CDR2 SNTAGT. This CDR3 spans 15 amino acids. Trimming took 7 bases from V and 5 from J, leaving 18 bases between them. The CDR3 region has the DNA TGTGCCAGCAATCCCGCGTCACCTTTCCATCAGCCCCAGCATTTT. It translates to CASNPASPFHQPQHF.

This rearrangement joins TRBV18 to TRBJ2-7; a weak D match, TRBD1 (6 bases). The CDR3 totals 13 residues. From germline, CDR1 is KGHSH and CDR2 LQKENI. V was shortened by 2 bases and J by 7 bases, with 12 bases between the two germline ends. For the CDR3, the DNA is TGTGCCAGCTCACCAAGTGTAGGGGGAGAGCAGTACTTC. Translation gives CASSPSVGGEQYF.